The TCR beta chain described here comes from a study of control samples from healthy donors and cancer patients (TCRdb year 2020). As to this clone: This clone's antigen is unknown. No much larger clonotype is one base removed from it; base qualities were not supplied.

The library was prepared using the immunoSEQ multiplex PCR assay. Here the immuneACCESS table is served through TCRdb, limited to in-frame sequences with V and J called. Missing clones are a known gap in these copies; in checked studies unresolved V genes cover under half, and the rest lacks a known reason. The table for this sample lists roughly 39,000 clones; around nine tenths of them were counted only once. About 3.5% of the sample goes to the ten largest clones. Source material: blood. The source is a woman in her forties or fifties in good health.

The nucleotides are TGTGCCAGCAGTTACTCAGGGAGGGGTCAGCCCCAGCATTTT. This gives the protein CASSYSGRGQPQHF. The sequence joins TRBV6-2 or TRBV6-3 to TRBJ1-5; TRBD1 is a possible D gene, resting on 5 matching bases. CDR1 and CDR2 are read off the germline V gene as MNHEY and SVGEGT. From cysteine to phenylalanine, the CDR3 is 14 amino acids long. Only the CDR3 part of the read is kept: 42 bases, read in frame from the first base. Relative to germline, V is 0 bases shorter and J is 6 bases shorter, with 9 bases between their ends.